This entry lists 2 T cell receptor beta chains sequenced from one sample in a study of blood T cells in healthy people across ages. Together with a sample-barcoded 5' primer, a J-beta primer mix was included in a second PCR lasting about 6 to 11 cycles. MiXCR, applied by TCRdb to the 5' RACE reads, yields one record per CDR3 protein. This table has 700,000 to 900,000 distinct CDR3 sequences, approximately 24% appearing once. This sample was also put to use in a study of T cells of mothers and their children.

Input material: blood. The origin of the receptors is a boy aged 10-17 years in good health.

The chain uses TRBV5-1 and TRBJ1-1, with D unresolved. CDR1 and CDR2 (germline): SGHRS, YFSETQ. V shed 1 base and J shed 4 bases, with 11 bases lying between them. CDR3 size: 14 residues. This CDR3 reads CASSLRVGGTEAFF. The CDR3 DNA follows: TGCGCCAGCAGCTTGCGAGTTGGCGGCACTGAAGCTTTCTTT.

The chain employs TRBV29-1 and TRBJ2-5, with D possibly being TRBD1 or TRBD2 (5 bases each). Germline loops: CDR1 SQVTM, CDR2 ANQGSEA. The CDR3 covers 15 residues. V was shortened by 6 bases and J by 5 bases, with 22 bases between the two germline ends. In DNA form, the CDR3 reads TGCAGCGTCGCGGCCCGAGGTAGCTGGGGGGAGACCCAGTACTTC. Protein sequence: CSVAARGSWGETQYF.